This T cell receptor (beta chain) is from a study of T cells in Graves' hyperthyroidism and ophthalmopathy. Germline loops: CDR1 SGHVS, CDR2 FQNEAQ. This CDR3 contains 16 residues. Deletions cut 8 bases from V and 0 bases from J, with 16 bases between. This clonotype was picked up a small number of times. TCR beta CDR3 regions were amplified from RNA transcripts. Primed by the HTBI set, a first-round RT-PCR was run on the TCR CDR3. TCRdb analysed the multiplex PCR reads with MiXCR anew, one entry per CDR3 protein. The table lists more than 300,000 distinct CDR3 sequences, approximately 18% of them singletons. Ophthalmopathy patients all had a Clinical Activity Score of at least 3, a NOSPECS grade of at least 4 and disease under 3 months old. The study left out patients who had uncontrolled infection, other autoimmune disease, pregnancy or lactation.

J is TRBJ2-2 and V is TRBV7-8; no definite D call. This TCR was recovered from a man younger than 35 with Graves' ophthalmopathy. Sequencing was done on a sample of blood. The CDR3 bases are TGTGCCAGCCCTCCGAGACAAAGTACGAACACCGGGGAGCTGTTTTTT. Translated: CASPPRQSTNTGELFF. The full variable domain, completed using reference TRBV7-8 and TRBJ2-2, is GAGVSQSPRYKVAKRGQDVALRCDPISGHVSLFWYQQALGQGPEFLTYFQNEAQLDKSGLPSDRFFAERPEGSVSTLKIQRTQQEDSAVYLCASPPRQSTNTGELFFGEGSRLTVL.